Sequencing of this T cell receptor (beta chain) was carried out in a study of regulatory T cells in long-lasting Graves disease. Study background: Duration of antithyroid drug therapy among newly diagnosed Graves' patients was under 3 months. Study conclusions and caveats: TRBV28 was favored in persistent disease, as were TRBJ1-2 and TRBJ2-5.

Time point here: newly diagnosed GD, antithyroid drugs for less than 3 months. Extracted RNA from PBMCs served as the source of the TCR library. Both iRepertoire HTBI primers and Arm-PCR of CDR3 regions were used to build the TCR beta libraries. A single record per CDR3 protein comes from TCRdb applying MiXCR to the multiplex PCR reads. Of about 330,000 distinct CDR3 sequences listed, about 16% are singletons. Comments on this clonotype: Antigen: not known.

V lost 1 base and J 3 bases, leaving 10 bases between the germline ends. Germline CDR1 and CDR2: LNHDA and SQIVND (reference sequence). CDR3 length: 15 residues. The sample was also linked to a second study, of T cells in Graves' hyperthyroidism and ophthalmopathy. Per that paper: Reasons for excluding patients were uncontrolled infection, other autoimmune disease, pregnancy or lactation. Most clonotypes expanded in the thyroid (above 0.001) were also present in blood.

The receptor's source is a woman under 30 with Graves disease. The chain joins TRBV19 to TRBJ2-1; tentative D call: TRBD1 (6 bases). The sample here was peripheral blood mononuclear cells (PBMCs), taken at new diagnosis, from a patient treated with antithyroid drugs. The CDR3: CASSIGTGIYNEQFF. In DNA form, the CDR3 reads TGTGCCAGTAGTATAGGAACAGGGATCTACAATGAGCAGTTCTTC.